The source of this T cell receptor beta chain is a study of long-term antiretroviral therapy in people with HIV. The assay, immunoSEQ v3.0, was run at survey level. Some clones are missing from TCRdb's copy, which holds only in-frame ones; the method was immunoSEQ multiplex PCR. The sample shows tens of thousands of clones, 94% of them seen only once. This CDR3 is 15 amino acids long. Germline CDR1 reads PRHDT; CDR2 reads FYEKMQ (reference sequence). V trimming: 3 bases; J trimming: 2 bases; junction bases outside the gene matches: 3. The V and J genes are TRBV13 and TRBJ2-3, with 9 nucleotides matching TRBD1. The source was unsorted PBMCs, collected approximately 7.1 years after starting antiretroviral therapy. This clonotype was sampled from a man between 50 and 59 years old with HIV. For the CDR3, the DNA is TGTGCCAGCAGCTTGGGGGACAGGGTCACAGATACGCAGTATTTT. Its protein product is CASSLGDRVTDTQYF.